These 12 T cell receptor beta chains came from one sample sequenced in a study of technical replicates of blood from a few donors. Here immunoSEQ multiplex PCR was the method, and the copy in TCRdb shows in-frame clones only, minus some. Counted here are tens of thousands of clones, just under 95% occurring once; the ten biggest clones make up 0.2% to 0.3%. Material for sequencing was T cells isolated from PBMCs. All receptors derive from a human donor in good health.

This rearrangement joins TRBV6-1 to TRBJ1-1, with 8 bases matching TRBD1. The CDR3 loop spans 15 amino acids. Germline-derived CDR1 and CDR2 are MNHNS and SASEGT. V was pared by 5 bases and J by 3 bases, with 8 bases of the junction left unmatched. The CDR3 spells CASSPGQGRDTEAFF. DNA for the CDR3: TGTGCCAGCAGTCCCGGACAGGGTCGGGACACTGAAGCTTTCTTT.

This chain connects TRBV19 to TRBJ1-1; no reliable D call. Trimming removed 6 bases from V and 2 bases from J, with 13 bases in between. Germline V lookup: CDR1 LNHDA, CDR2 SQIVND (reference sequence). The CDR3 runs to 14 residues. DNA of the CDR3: TGTGCCAGTAGCCTAACCGGGAGCAACACTGAAGCTTTCTTT. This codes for CASSLTGSNTEAFF.

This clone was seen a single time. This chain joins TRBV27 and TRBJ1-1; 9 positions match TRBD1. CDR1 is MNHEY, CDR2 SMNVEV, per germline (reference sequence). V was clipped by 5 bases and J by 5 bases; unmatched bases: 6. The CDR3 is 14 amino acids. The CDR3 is CASSPTGGETEAFF. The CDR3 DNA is TGTGCCAGCAGTCCGACAGGGGGGGAGACTGAAGCTTTCTTT.

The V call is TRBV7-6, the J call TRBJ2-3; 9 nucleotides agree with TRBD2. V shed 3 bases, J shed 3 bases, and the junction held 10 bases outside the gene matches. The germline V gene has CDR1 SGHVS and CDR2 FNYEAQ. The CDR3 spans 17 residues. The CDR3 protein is CASSFRRSGSTTDTQYF. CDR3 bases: TGTGCCAGCAGCTTTAGACGTAGCGGGAGCACTACAGATACGCAGTATTTT.

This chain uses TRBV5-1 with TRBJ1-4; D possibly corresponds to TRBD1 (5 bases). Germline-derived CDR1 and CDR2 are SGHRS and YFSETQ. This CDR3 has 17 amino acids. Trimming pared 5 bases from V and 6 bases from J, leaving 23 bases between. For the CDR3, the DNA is TGCGCCAGCAGAGGAAGGGGAAGAATTCGGGGGGATGAAAAACTGTTTTTT. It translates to CASRGRGRIRGDEKLFF.

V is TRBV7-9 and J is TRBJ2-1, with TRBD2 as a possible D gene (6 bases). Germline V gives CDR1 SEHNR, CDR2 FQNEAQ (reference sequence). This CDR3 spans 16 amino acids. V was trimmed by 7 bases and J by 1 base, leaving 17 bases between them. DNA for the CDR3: TGTGCCAGCACCCTAGGCGGGGTCAGATCCTACAATGAGCAGTTCTTC. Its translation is CASTLGGVRSYNEQFF.

CDR3 coding DNA: TGCGCCAGCAGTGACTCGGACAGGCCCCACGAGCAGTACTTC. Its protein product is CASSDSDRPHEQYF. The V and J genes are TRBV10-1 and TRBJ2-7; 7 nucleotides agree with TRBD1. CDR1 WNHNN and CDR2 SYGVQD come from the germline V gene (reference sequence). Trimming cost V 3 bases and J 5 bases; bases outside gene matches: 7. CDR3 length: 14 residues.

The CDR3 sequence: CASRNPGGGEQFF. The CDR3 nucleotides read TGTGCCAGCAGGAACCCCGGGGGGGGTGAGCAGTTCTTC. The J gene is TRBJ2-1, the V gene TRBV6-1; TRBD2 agrees at 8 bases. V lost 6 bases, J lost 9 bases, and 7 bases stayed unmatched. The germline gives CDR1 MNHNS, CDR2 SASEGT. The CDR3 is 13 residues long.

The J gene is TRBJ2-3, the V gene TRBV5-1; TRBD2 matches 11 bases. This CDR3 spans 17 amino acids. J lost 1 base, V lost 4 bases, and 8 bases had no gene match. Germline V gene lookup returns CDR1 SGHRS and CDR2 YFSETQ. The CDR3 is CASSPSGRFWGTDTQYF. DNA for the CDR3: TGCGCCAGCAGCCCTAGCGGGAGGTTCTGGGGCACAGATACGCAGTATTTT.

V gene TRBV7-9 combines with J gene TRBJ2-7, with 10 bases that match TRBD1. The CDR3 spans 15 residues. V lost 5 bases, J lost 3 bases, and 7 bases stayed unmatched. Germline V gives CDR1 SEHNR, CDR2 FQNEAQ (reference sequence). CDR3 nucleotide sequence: TGTGCCAGCAGCCCAACCGGGACAGGGGTCTACGAGCAGTACTTC. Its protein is CASSPTGTGVYEQYF.

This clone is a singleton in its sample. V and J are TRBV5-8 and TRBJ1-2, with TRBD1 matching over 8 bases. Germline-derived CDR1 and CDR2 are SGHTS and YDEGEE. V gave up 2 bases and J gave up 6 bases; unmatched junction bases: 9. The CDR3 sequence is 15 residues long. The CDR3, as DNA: TGTGCCAGCAGCTTTAGGACAGGGAAAAGGAATGGCTACACCTTC. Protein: CASSFRTGKRNGYTF.

The CDR3 is CASSEGGRWKTQYF. The CDR3 coding sequence is TGTGCCAGCAGTGAAGGCGGGAGGTGGAAGACCCAGTACTTC. The J gene is TRBJ2-5, the V gene TRBV6-1; 8 bases line up with TRBD2. J gave up 6 bases and V 1 base, and 4 bases lay outside the gene matches. The CDR3 sequence is 14 residues long. CDR1 is MNHNS, CDR2 SASEGT, per germline.